These 10 T cell receptor beta chains were sequenced from one sample in a study of identical twins. TCRdb passed the 5' RACE reads through MiXCR, listing each CDR3 protein once. The sample consists of around 340,000 distinct CDR3 sequences, over 9% of them appearing once. The same data also went into a second study, on yellow fever vaccine responses in identical twins.

Sample: CD8+ T cells sorted from blood. All receptors derive from a woman aged 18-35 years in good health.

This clonotype was detected ten times or more. The chain has TRBV20-1 and TRBJ1-1; D unclear. The CDR3 runs 16 residues. V lost 1 base and J lost 0, with 15 bases in between. Germline-derived CDR1 and CDR2 are DFQATT and SNEGSKA (reference sequence). Here the CDR3 reads CSARAPGSGLNTEAFF. CDR3 in DNA: TGCAGTGCTAGAGCACCTGGAAGTGGATTGAACACTGAAGCTTTCTTT.

The CDR3 spells CASSGPGTDTQYF. For the CDR3, the DNA is TGTGCCAGCAGTGGGCCCGGTACAGATACGCAGTATTTT. The chain carries TRBV2 and TRBJ2-3; D unclear. With 4 bases removed from V and 3 bases from J, the gap between germline ends came to 8 bases. CDR1 SNHLY and CDR2 FYNNEI come from the germline V gene. The CDR3 runs 13 residues. The whole variable domain, remainder taken from reference TRBV2 and TRBJ2-3, is EPEVTQTPSHQVTQMGQEVILRCVPISNHLYFYWYRQILGQKVEFLVSFYNNEISEKSEIFDDQFSVERPDGSNFTLKIRSTKLEDSAMYFCASSGPGTDTQYFGPGTRLTVL.

This clonotype has just a few counts. The V gene is TRBV4-1, the J gene TRBJ2-1, with 9 bases lining up with TRBD1. The CDR3 consists of 16 residues. V dropped 3 bases and J dropped 8; count of bases not matched to a gene: 11. Germline CDR1 MGHRA, CDR2 YSYEKL. CDR3 coding DNA: TGCGCCAGCAGCCACCGGGACAGGGTGTTGGTCGATGAGCAGTTCTTC. It yields the protein CASSHRDRVLVDEQFF.

The V and J genes are TRBV12-3 or TRBV12-4 and TRBJ2-7; D is unclear. Trimming removed 7 bases from V and 0 bases from J, with 7 bases in between. CDR3 size: 12 residues. CDR3: CASMGSSYEQYV. In DNA form, the CDR3 reads TGTGCCAGCATGGGCAGCTCCTACGAGCAGTACGTC.

This clonotype occurred many times. The chain has TRBV4-1 and TRBJ1-6; weak D call: TRBD1 (5 bases). Germline CDR1 reads MGHRA; CDR2 reads YSYEKL. CDR3 length equals 15 residues. Between the trimmed V and J ends, which lost 1 base and 5 bases, there was a span of 9 bases. The CDR3 loop reads CASSQGQGDNSPLHF. The CDR3 DNA reads as TGCGCCAGCAGCCAAGGGCAGGGAGATAATTCACCCCTCCACTTT.

In this sample, this clonotype turned up many times. The rearrangement uses TRBV12-3 or TRBV12-4 and TRBJ2-1, with 9 nucleotides matching TRBD1. There are 12 residues in the CDR3. V was pared by 5 bases and J by 15 bases, with 8 bases of the junction left unmatched. CDR3 loop: CASSRDRVRAFF. CDR3 bases: TGTGCCAGCAGTCGGGACAGGGTTCGGGCGTTCTTC.

A few counts support this clonotype. The chain couples TRBV13 to TRBJ2-3, with D possibly TRBD2 on 5 matching bases. Germline CDR1 and CDR2: PRHDT and FYEKMQ (reference sequence). Trimming took 3 bases from V and 0 from J, leaving 22 bases between them. CDR3 length: 19 amino acids. CDR3 amino acids: CASSLLSGSPTPSTDTQYF. CDR3 DNA: TGTGCCAGCAGCTTGTTAAGTGGGAGCCCAACTCCTAGCACAGATACGCAGTATTTT.

This clonotype was observed many times. The chain links TRBV15 to TRBJ2-1, with 11 positions matching TRBD2. Germline assignment: CDR1 LNHNV and CDR2 YYDKDF (reference sequence). This CDR3 is built from 14 residues. With V trimmed by 8 bases and J by 3 bases, 3 bases remained unmatched. DNA of the CDR3: TGTGCCACCTCCGGACTAGCGGGCTACAATGAGCAGTTCTTC. Encoded protein: CATSGLAGYNEQFF. The whole variable domain, remainder taken from reference TRBV15 and TRBJ2-1, is DAMVIQNPRYQVTQFGKPVTLSCSQTLNHNVMYWYQQKSSQAPKLLFHYYDKDFNNEADTPDNFQSRRPNTSFCFLDIRSPGLGDTAMYLCATSGLAGYNEQFFGPGTRLTVL.

J is TRBJ2-1 and V is TRBV7-9; 7 nucleotides line up with TRBD2. Germline V gives CDR1 SEHNR, CDR2 FQNEAQ (reference sequence). This CDR3 spans 17 amino acids. J lost 0 bases, V lost 8 bases, and 13 bases had no gene match. The CDR3, as DNA: TGTGCCAGCGCCTCCACGAGCGGGGCGAGCTCCTACAATGAGCAGTTCTTC. It encodes CASASTSGASSYNEQFF.

This clonotype was detected a few times. The V call is TRBV11-3, the J call TRBJ2-1; either TRBD1 or TRBD2 may supply D (5 bases each). Trimming left V 5 bases short and J 5 bases short, with 19 bases between. This CDR3 is built from 16 residues. The germline V gene has CDR1 SGHNT and CDR2 YENEEA. As DNA, the CDR3 is TGTGCCAGCAGCCAATACGAGGGGACGGCGGACAATGAGCAGTTCTTC. This sequence encodes CASSQYEGTADNEQFF.